This passage covers 15 T cell receptor beta chains from one sample sequenced in a study of T cells expressing NK-cell markers. With the 5' RACE reads reprocessed, TCRdb shows one record per CDR3 protein and no DNA. Seen in this sample are about 430,000 distinct CDR3 sequences; the ten most common clones hold roughly 1.4%. The sequencing sample was made of blood T cells: a sorted CD56 or NKG2C T cell subset, CD4+ or CD8+ T cells, or bulk PBMC T cells (not recorded which). The receptor source for this set is a woman in her forties or fifties in good health.

The rearrangement links TRBV4-1 to TRBJ2-2; as DNA is missing, the TRBD1 call by TCRdb cannot be tested. Germline V CDR1 and CDR2: MGHRA, YSYEKL. CDR3 length: 14 residues. The CDR3 protein is CASSHPRGTGELFF.

The chain uses TRBV19 and TRBJ2-3. CDR3 length: 12 amino acids. Germline V gives CDR1 LNHDA, CDR2 SQIVND (reference sequence). This chain's CDR3 is CASLGEADTQYF.

The genes are TRBV18 and TRBJ2-3; the TCRdb call, TRBD1, lacks DNA for checking. The CDR3 runs 16 residues. CDR1 and CDR2 (germline): KGHSH, LQKENI. CDR3 loop: CASSPTTGAGPDTQYF. Drawing the rest from reference TRBV18 and TRBJ2-3, the complete variable domain is NAGVMQNPRHLVRRRGQEARLRCSPMKGHSHVYWYRQLPEEGLKFMVYLQKENIIDESGMPKERFSAEFPKEGPSILRIQQVVRGDSAAYFCASSPTTGAGPDTQYFGPGTRLTVL.

The CDR3 region is CASGLVVGSQETQYF. The V gene is TRBV12-5, the J gene TRBJ2-5. The CDR3 spans 15 residues. Germline lookup yields CDR1 LGHNT and CDR2 FRNRAP.

This sequence joins TRBV5-1 and TRBJ2-1; TCRdb reports TRBD2, a call that lacks DNA to check it against. The CDR3 is made up of 18 amino acids. CDR1 and CDR2 from the germline V gene are SGHRS and YFSETQ. CDR3 region: CASTSGRALFGSYNEQFF.

The rearrangement uses TRBV3-1 and TRBJ2-7; TCRdb proposes TRBD2, but this gene call is untestable without DNA. Germline V CDR1 and CDR2: LGHDT, YNNKEL (reference sequence). The CDR3 extends over 14 amino acids. The CDR3 here is CASSPSAGKFEQYF.

V and J are TRBV7-6 and TRBJ2-3; TCRdb proposes TRBD2, but this gene call is untestable without DNA. CDR3 length: 18 residues. Germline loops: CDR1 SGHVS, CDR2 FNYEAQ. The CDR3 sequence: CASSPRPRGGQNTDTQYF.

The chain couples TRBV2 to TRBJ2-1; with no DNA, the TCRdb D assignment of TRBD1 cannot be verified. From germline, CDR1 is SNHLY and CDR2 FYNNEI. CDR3 length: 14 residues. The CDR3 reads CASRTGTGNNEQFF.

The chain joins TRBV6-5 to TRBJ2-1. The germline CDR1 and CDR2 sequences are MNHEY and SVGAGI. The CDR3 runs to 11 residues. CDR3 protein: CASSQNNEQFF.

The rearrangement uses TRBV5-1 and TRBJ2-2; TCRdb's D call, TRBD1, is unchecked because there is no DNA. The length of the CDR3 is 17 residues. Germline V gives CDR1 SGHRS, CDR2 YFSETQ. The CDR3 loop reads CASSLGFGTVNIGELFF.

The chain links TRBV29-1 to TRBJ2-3; TCRdb outputs TRBD1, but without DNA this stays unchecked. CDR3 length: 15 residues. From germline, CDR1 is SQVTM and CDR2 ANQGSEA. The CDR3 sequence: CSVGGYGGYTDTQYF.

The J gene is TRBJ2-3, the V gene TRBV5-1; TCRdb lists TRBD1, though no DNA is available to test this call. This CDR3 spans 15 amino acids. The germline V gene encodes CDR1 SGHRS and CDR2 YFSETQ. CDR3: CASSLGQGSTDTQYF.

The chain is built from TRBV5-1 and TRBJ2-5; TCRdb outputs TRBD2, but without DNA this stays unchecked. This CDR3 contains 15 residues. Germline V gives CDR1 SGHRS, CDR2 YFSETQ. The CDR3 region is CASSSSASQQETQYF.

The chain carries TRBV10-1 and TRBJ2-1; TCRdb calls TRBD2, which cannot be checked without DNA. The CDR3 length is 14 residues. Germline V gives CDR1 WNHNN, CDR2 SYGVQD (reference sequence). The CDR3 loop reads CASSPGLRYNEQFF.

The chain is built from TRBV7-9 and TRBJ2-1; as DNA is missing, the TRBD2 call by TCRdb cannot be tested. This CDR3 comprises 17 residues. Germline lookup yields CDR1 SEHNR and CDR2 FQNEAQ (reference sequence). CDR3: CASSLSPLAGKYNEQFF.